The source of this TCR beta chain is a study of T cells in Graves' hyperthyroidism and ophthalmopathy. General study points: Through a model of 13 V-J features, ophthalmopathy was separated from stable hyperthyroidism. Expanded thyroid clonotypes (above 0.001) were mostly also found in blood.

Using RNA transcripts as the source, TCR beta CDR3 regions were amplified. A first-round RT-PCR of the TCR CDR3 used the HTBI primer set. TCRdb re-derived calls from the multiplex PCR reads in MiXCR, one entry per CDR3 protein. The profile shows about 740,000 distinct CDR3 sequences, 12% to 15% of them singletons. Concerning this clonotype: Its antigen is as yet unknown.

The diagnoses drew upon clinical symptoms, serum thyroxine and TRAb, thyroid ultrasound and orbital computed tomography. Germline loops: CDR1 SGHTA, CDR2 FQGNSA. V lost 7 bases and J lost 3; bases outside the gene matches: 7. The CDR3 covers 14 residues. The J gene is TRBJ2-7, the V gene TRBV7-2, with TRBD1 matching over 9 bases. Sequenced: blood. This TCR was recovered from a woman aged 18-30 years with Graves' hyperthyroidism. The CDR3 spells CASTKGGQGYEQYF. The CDR3 bases are TGTGCCAGCACCAAGGGGGGACAGGGCTACGAGCAGTACTTC.